One T cell receptor (beta chain) is described in this entry. The CDR3 spans 16 residues. The V and J ends lost 4 bases and 3 bases respectively, with 15 bases between them. Germline-derived CDR1 and CDR2 are SEHNR and FQNEAQ (reference sequence). The data originate from a study of regulatory T cells in long-lasting Graves disease. Time point indicated: newly diagnosed GD, antithyroid drugs for less than 3 months. After RNA was extracted from PBMCs, the TCR library was made from it. Building the TCR beta libraries relied on iRepertoire HTBI primers, and CDR3 regions underwent Arm-PCR. TCRdb re-called the multiplex PCR reads through MiXCR, storing one row per CDR3 protein. Here the sample spans 500,000 to 700,000 distinct CDR3 sequences, about 16% being singletons. These records were also assigned to another study, of T cells in Graves' hyperthyroidism and ophthalmopathy.

This TCR was recovered from a woman in her thirties with Graves disease. The chain carries TRBV7-9 and TRBJ1-4; D remains unclear. This material consisted of peripheral blood mononuclear cells (PBMCs), taken at new diagnosis, from a patient treated with antithyroid drugs. CDR3 protein: CASSWAETGANEKLFF. The CDR3 DNA is TGTGCCAGCAGCTGGGCAGAAACGGGAGCTAATGAAAAACTGTTTTTT.